The clone carrying this T cell receptor beta chain was seen repeatedly, ten times or more. Its cognate antigen is unknown. A universal primer site arose from template switching, and cDNA bore unique molecular identifiers. TCRdb processed the 5' RACE reads anew with MiXCR; each CDR3 protein has one entry. This table has 300,000 to 400,000 distinct CDR3 sequences, approximately 8.8% appearing once. The data belong to a study of identical twins. This CDR3 region has 15 residues. The V segment lost 5 bases and the J segment 0 bases; nucleotides outside the gene matches: 3. General study findings and limits: Out-of-frame alpha sequences common to twins exhibited an excess of low generation probability.

V is TRBV12-3 or TRBV12-4 and J is TRBJ2-1; TRBD2 aligns across 8 bases. The sequence was collected from a woman in her forties or fifties in good health. Specimen: naive T cells sorted from blood. For the CDR3, the DNA is TGTGCCAGCAGTGAACTAGCGGACTCCTACAATGAGCAGTTCTTC. This encodes CASSELADSYNEQFF.